These 25 T cell receptor beta chains were sequenced from one sample in a study of cytomegalovirus exposure and HLA in healthy donors. 13 Jbeta primers and 60 Vbeta primers were used for the PCR. Some clones are missing from TCRdb's copy, which holds only in-frame ones; the method was immunoSEQ multiplex PCR. The sample holds around 130,000 clones, 85% seen once. The specimen was PBMCs. The receptors come from a woman aged 25 to 39 in good health and CMV-seropositive.

The chain has TRBV30 and TRBJ1-4; D remains unclear. Germline V gene sequence: CDR1 GTSNPN, CDR2 SVGIG (reference sequence). The V end lost 4 bases, the J end lost 5 bases, and 17 bases lay between the germline ends. The CDR3 spans 15 residues. In DNA form, the CDR3 reads TGTGCCTGGACCCCGTGGCGGGCGGCAAATGAAAAACTGTTTTTT. Amino acids: CAWTPWRAANEKLFF.

This clone was seen once. This chain uses TRBV7-3 with TRBJ2-3; 7 bases are shared with TRBD2. The CDR3 runs 15 residues. Trimming took 3 bases from V and 4 from J; bases not matched to a gene: 7. CDR1 is SGHTA, CDR2 FQGTGA, per germline. CDR3 in amino acids: CASSFQTSRSDTQYF. CDR3 nucleotides: TGTGCCAGCAGCTTCCAGACTAGCAGATCAGATACGCAGTATTTT.

This clone was seen just once. CDR3 in DNA: TGTGCCAGCGCCTCCGGACAGCCTGGTATGGGTGAAGCTTTCTTT. Translating gives CASASGQPGMGEAFF. The chain joins TRBV7-3 to TRBJ1-1, with a tentative D call TRBD1 (6 bases). The CDR3 totals 15 residues. Germline V gene data show CDR1 as SGHTA and CDR2 as FQGTGA. Trimming pared 8 bases from V and 7 bases from J, leaving 23 bases between.

The chain recombines TRBV18 with TRBJ2-5, with TRBD2 matching over 8 bases. Germline V gene data show CDR1 as KGHSH and CDR2 as LQKENI. The length of the CDR3 is 19 residues. The trim removed 6 bases at V and 4 bases at J, leaving 22 bases unmatched. CDR3 region: CASSRNAPGGALRGETQYF. Here the CDR3 DNA reads TGTGCCAGCTCCCGGAACGCCCCCGGGGGGGCCCTGCGAGGAGAGACCCAGTACTTC.

This chain uses TRBV27 with TRBJ1-1, with unresolved D. The CDR3 length is 16 residues. The V end lost 3 bases, the J end lost 3 bases, and 17 bases lay between the germline ends. Germline V gives CDR1 MNHEY, CDR2 SMNVEV (reference sequence). This chain's CDR3 is CASSFVGGRVYTEAFF. The CDR3 nucleotides read TGTGCCAGCAGTTTTGTGGGAGGAAGGGTTTACACTGAAGCTTTCTTT.

The chain couples TRBV18 to TRBJ2-2; 10 bases are shared with TRBD1. Germline V gene sequence: CDR1 KGHSH, CDR2 LQKENI. CDR3 length: 15 residues. The V and J ends lost 2 bases and 7 bases, in that order; junction bases with no gene match: 4. This CDR3 is CASSPGQGGVGELFF. In DNA, the CDR3 is TGTGCCAGCTCACCAGGACAGGGGGGAGTCGGGGAGCTGTTTTTT.

This chain joins TRBV13 and TRBJ2-7; 7 bases line up with TRBD2. The germline V gene has CDR1 PRHDT and CDR2 FYEKMQ (reference sequence). Trimming at V came to 3 bases and at J to 7 bases, leaving 9 bases not matched to a gene. The CDR3 is made up of 14 amino acids. This chain's CDR3 is CASSLQRDEGEQYF. The CDR3 coding sequence is TGTGCCAGCAGCTTGCAGCGGGACGAGGGGGAGCAGTACTTC.

This sequence joins TRBV10-3 and TRBJ2-7; 10 bases match TRBD1. The V gene's germline CDR1 is ENHRY and CDR2 SYGVKD. The length of the CDR3 is 16 residues. The junction had 7 bases not matched to a gene; V was cut back by 3 bases and J by 2 bases. CDR3 amino acids: CAISDSGTGDPYEQYF. The DNA of the CDR3 is TGTGCCATCAGTGATTCCGGGACAGGGGATCCCTACGAGCAGTACTTC.

This clone was seen only once. One end of the junction fails to match germline, which may point to a read error. The CDR3 here is CSSSLMAAGVREQFF. CDR3 nucleotides: TGTTCCAGCAGCTTAATGGCAGCGGGAGTAAGAGAGCAGTTCTTC. V usage is TRBV7-9 and J usage is TRBJ2-1; 8 bases agree with TRBD2. CDR1 is SEHNR, CDR2 FQNEAQ, per germline (reference sequence). The CDR3 is 15 residues long. Variable domain in full (rest from reference TRBV7-9 and TRBJ2-1): DTGVSQNPRHKITKRGQNVTFRCDPISEHNRLYWYRQTLGQGPEFLTYFQNEAQLEKSRLLSDRFSAERPKGSFSTLEIQRTEQGDSAMYLCSSSLMAAGVREQFFGPGTRLTVL.

The CDR3 DNA reads TGTGCCAGTAAGAGCCAACAGGCGGCCCCTGAAGCTTTCTTT. It encodes CASKSQQAAPEAFF. V usage is TRBV19 and J usage is TRBJ1-1; D is perhaps TRBD1 (5 bases). The CDR3 length is 14 residues. Trimming took off 7 bases at V and 6 bases at J, with 18 bases between the two ends. CDR1 and CDR2 (germline): LNHDA, SQIVND (reference sequence).

The CDR3 DNA reads TGTGCCAGCTCACCACCTTCACCCGGGACAGGGTGGGTGTTTTTT. Its translation: CASSPPSPGTGWVFF. The chain joins TRBV18 to TRBJ2-2, with TRBD1 matching over 9 bases. V lost 0 bases, J lost 15 bases, and 11 bases stayed unmatched. Germline V gives CDR1 KGHSH, CDR2 LQKENI. CDR3 size: 15 residues. Filled out from reference TRBV18 and TRBJ2-2, the complete variable domain reads NAGVMQNPRHLVRRRGQEARLRCSPMKGHSHVYWYRQLPEEGLKFMVYLQKENIIDESGMPKERFSAEFPKEGPSILRIQQVVRGDSAAYFCASSPPSPGTGWVFFGEGSRLTVL.

The J gene is TRBJ2-5, the V gene TRBV13; D possibly corresponds to TRBD2 (5 bases). Germline loops: CDR1 PRHDT, CDR2 FYEKMQ (reference sequence). The V and J ends lost 3 bases and 4 bases respectively, with 12 bases between them. This CDR3 is 14 amino acids long. The CDR3 here is CASSFLTRGETQYF. The CDR3 nucleotides are TGTGCCAGCAGCTTTCTGACTCGGGGAGAGACCCAGTACTTC.

The table lists this clone with a count of one. The chain carries TRBV6-5 and TRBJ1-2; TRBD1 aligns across 8 bases. The CDR3 contains 15 residues. V shed 4 bases and J 7 bases; nucleotides not matched to a gene: 11. In germline, CDR1 is MNHEY, CDR2 SVGAGI. The CDR3 DNA is TGTGCCAGCAGTTCCACTTCGACAGGGGTTTTTGGCTACACCTTC. As protein: CASSSTSTGVFGYTF.

The J gene is TRBJ1-4, the V gene TRBV14, with 7 bases lining up with TRBD1. Germline CDR1 SGHDN, CDR2 FVKESK. This CDR3 region has 14 residues. Trimming took 3 bases from V and 5 from J; bases not matched to a gene: 3. The CDR3 sequence: CASSHRQGNEKLFF. Written as DNA, the CDR3 is TGTGCCAGCAGCCACCGACAGGGAAATGAAAAACTGTTTTTT.

With regard to this clone: A read error may account for a junction end that differs from germline. V usage is TRBV7-9 and J usage is TRBJ2-5, with D possibly being TRBD2 (6 bases). This CDR3 contains 12 residues. Germline loops: CDR1 SEHNR, CDR2 FQNEAQ (reference sequence). CDR3: CSSSLGGETQYF. DNA of the CDR3: TGTTCCAGCAGCTTGGGGGGAGAGACCCAGTACTTC.

This chain joins TRBV7-3 and TRBJ2-7; TRBD2 might be the D (6 bases). V was pared by 5 bases and J by 2 bases, with 10 bases between. Germline CDR1 reads SGHTA; CDR2 reads FQGTGA. The CDR3 is 13 amino acids. As DNA, the CDR3 is TGTGCCAGCAGCAGAGGGACTCCCTACGAGCAGTACTTC. It encodes CASSRGTPYEQYF.

This chain joins TRBV28 and TRBJ2-7, with 8 bases aligning to TRBD1. Germline-derived CDR1 and CDR2 are MDHEN and SYDVKM. Trimming removed 5 bases from V and 12 bases from J; junction bases left unmatched: 9. The CDR3 spans 12 residues. CDR3 nucleotides: TGTGCCAGCAGTCCGGGACAGGTGGGGCTGTACTTC. It translates to CASSPGQVGLYF.

The chain carries TRBV10-3 and TRBJ2-7; 7 bases match TRBD2. V lost 2 bases and J lost 0; bases outside the gene matches: 10. The CDR3 sequence is 17 residues long. The germline gives CDR1 ENHRY, CDR2 SYGVKD. The CDR3 region has the DNA TGTGCCATCAGTGAGCCGGGGGGAAGCGGTGTCTCCTACGAGCAGTACTTC. Translating it yields CAISEPGGSGVSYEQYF.

This clone appeared a single time. The chain links TRBV5-4 to TRBJ1-2, with 10 bases that match TRBD1. Losses at the gene ends were 3 bases for V and 5 bases for J; bases not matched to a gene: 4. CDR1 and CDR2 (germline): SGHNT, YYREEE (reference sequence). This CDR3 has 14 residues. The CDR3 region has the DNA TGTGCCAGCAGCTCACGACAGGGGGCTTATGGCTACACCTTC. This gives the protein CASSSRQGAYGYTF. The variable domain in full, completed from reference TRBV5-4 and TRBJ1-2, reads ETGVTQSPTHLIKTRGQQVTLRCSSQSGHNTVSWYQQALGQGPQFIFQYYREEENGRGNFPPRFSGLQFPNYSSELNVNALELDDSALYLCASSSRQGAYGYTFGSGTRLTVV.

V is TRBV28 and J is TRBJ2-7, with a weak D call TRBD1 (6 bases). Germline V gene data show CDR1 as MDHEN and CDR2 as SYDVKM. Trimming stripped 5 bases from V and 5 bases from J, with 16 bases between. This CDR3 contains 14 residues. CDR3 bases: TGTGCCAGCAGTCCCCTCAGGGGTAGAGACGAGCAGTACTTC. Translated, it gives CASSPLRGRDEQYF.

The V call is TRBV28, the J call TRBJ2-2, with 7 bases aligning to TRBD1. CDR1 is MDHEN, CDR2 SYDVKM, per germline. This CDR3 contains 16 residues. Trimming took 6 bases from V and 6 from J; bases not matched to a gene: 13. CDR3 DNA sequence: TGTGCCAGCAGCCCTAGCTTCGACAGGGACCCCGGGGAGCTGTTTTTT. It is translated as CASSPSFDRDPGELFF.

The CDR3 region has the DNA TGTGCCAGTAGCCGCGGAGTAGCGGGAGGCATCCAAGAGACCCAGTACTTC. This translates into CASSRGVAGGIQETQYF. The chain joins TRBV19 to TRBJ2-5; the match to TRBD2 covers 10 bases. V shed 6 bases and J 1 base; nucleotides not matched to a gene: 11. Per the germline V gene, CDR1 is LNHDA and CDR2 is SQIVND (reference sequence). This CDR3 region has 17 residues.

The chain has TRBV19 and TRBJ2-7, with 9 bases that match TRBD2. The CDR3 is made up of 14 amino acids. Trimming removed 5 bases from V and 4 bases from J; junction bases left unmatched: 6. Germline V lookup: CDR1 LNHDA, CDR2 SQIVND (reference sequence). The CDR3 region has the DNA TGTGCCAGTAGTGTGACAGCGGGGGGTTACGAGCAGTACTTC. Protein product: CASSVTAGGYEQYF.

The rearrangement links TRBV4-1 to TRBJ2-5; the D is unclear. CDR1 MGHRA and CDR2 YSYEKL come from the germline V gene. The ends were cut back, 1 base at V and 2 bases at J, with 5 bases in the middle. CDR3 length: 13 amino acids. CDR3 residues: CASSQGRQETQYF. CDR3 bases: TGCGCCAGCAGCCAAGGTCGGCAAGAGACCCAGTACTTC.

This clone was recorded only once. Other DNA sequences within the sample encode an identical CDR3. The chain couples TRBV5-1 to TRBJ2-5; D perhaps matches TRBD1 (5 bases). The CDR3 loop spans 14 amino acids. The V gene's germline CDR1 is SGHRS and CDR2 YFSETQ. Trimming left V 0 bases short and J 1 base short, with 7 bases between. The CDR3 DNA reads as TGCGCCAGCAGCTTGGGAACAGGCCAAGAGACCCAGTACTTC. Its translation is CASSLGTGQETQYF.